Each of the 7 T cell receptor beta chains below was sequenced from the same sample in a study of graft-versus-host responses after intestinal transplantation (dated by TCRdb to the early 2020s). According to the study, the label for this sample's time point signals: cells obtained before transplantation from donor or recipient. Their antigens are not known. The library was produced with the immunoSEQ multiplex PCR assay. This is the immuneACCESS table as TCRdb keeps it, with only in-frame sequences that have V and J called. A part of the clones is gone; compared with another copy, unresolved V genes explain less than half, and the rest is unexplained. The sample yields roughly 100,000 clones; just under 95% were counted once. The ten largest account for around 0.07% of the sample. The source material was unstimulated CD8+ T cells sorted from spleen or lymph node cells, sampled before transplant. The receptor set was obtained from a human donor who was the organ donor for an intestinal transplant.

This clone came up once. The chain joins TRBV2 to TRBJ2-7; weak D call: TRBD2 (6 bases). The CDR3 loop spans 15 amino acids. Trimming removed 7 bases from V and 5 bases from J, with 21 bases in between. The germline V gene has CDR1 SNHLY and CDR2 FYNNEI. The CDR3 nucleotides read TGTGCCAGCATTCCTGTAGGCCTAGCGAAGGACGAGCAGTACTTC. This translates into CASIPVGLAKDEQYF.

V usage is TRBV15 and J usage is TRBJ2-5; the match to TRBD2 covers 10 bases. V gave up 0 bases and J gave up 4 bases; unmatched junction bases: 14. Germline CDR1 reads LNHNV; CDR2 reads YYDKDF (reference sequence). The CDR3 is 19 amino acids. The CDR3 bases are TGTGCCACCAGCAGAGAAAGAGCTAGCGGGGGCCCTCATAGAGAGACCCAGTACTTC. Protein sequence: CATSRERASGGPHRETQYF.

The CDR3 DNA reads as TGTGCCAGCAGTGAATATCTCGGACAGCTACCGAACACCGGGGAGCTGTTTTTT. Translated, it gives CASSEYLGQLPNTGELFF. The chain carries TRBV25-1 and TRBJ2-2, with D possibly matching TRBD1 (6 bases). V shed 0 bases and J shed 0 bases, with 14 bases lying between them. Germline assignment: CDR1 MGHDK and CDR2 SYGVNS. The CDR3 sequence is 18 residues long.

The chain has TRBV28 and TRBJ1-5; D gene uncertain. CDR1 is MDHEN, CDR2 SYDVKM, per germline. This CDR3 has 15 residues. V lost 3 bases to trimming and J lost 3 bases, with 12 bases between them. The CDR3 DNA reads as TGTGCCAGCAGTTTTAATTACGGTTACAATCAGCCCCAGCATTTT. Protein sequence: CASSFNYGYNQPQHF.

The V and J genes are TRBV18 and TRBJ2-1; 9 positions agree with TRBD1. After removal of 7 bases from V and 5 bases from J, the junction contained 9 bases not matched to a gene. The CDR3 totals 15 residues. Germline lookup yields CDR1 KGHSH and CDR2 LQKENI. CDR3 coding DNA: TGTGCCAGCTTCTACCGGGACAGGGCTCACAATGAGCAGTTCTTC. Protein product: CASFYRDRAHNEQFF.

This clone was seen once. Its ends do not fully match the called genes, so a read error is possible. This chain uses TRBV4-1 with TRBJ1-1; 7 positions agree with TRBD1. Germline assignment: CDR1 MGHRA and CDR2 YSYEKL. The CDR3 runs 11 residues. The CDR3 spells CASSQPPGQQF. The CDR3 DNA reads TGCGCCAGCAGCCAACCCCCGGGACAGCAGTTT.

V usage is TRBV7-9 and J usage is TRBJ1-2, with a possible D match to TRBD1 (6 bases). CDR3 length: 13 amino acids. V shed 2 bases and J shed 8 bases, with 12 bases lying between them. CDR1 is SEHNR, CDR2 FQNEAQ, per germline (reference sequence). The CDR3 nucleotides read TGTGCCAGCAGCTTAACCAGGGGAGAAGGCTACACCTTC. It codes for CASSLTRGEGYTF. Full variable domain (outside the CDR3, taken from reference TRBV7-9 and TRBJ1-2): DTGVSQNPRHKITKRGQNVTFRCDPISEHNRLYWYRQTLGQGPEFLTYFQNEAQLEKSRLLSDRFSAERPKGSFSTLEIQRTEQGDSAMYLCASSLTRGEGYTFGSGTRLTVV.